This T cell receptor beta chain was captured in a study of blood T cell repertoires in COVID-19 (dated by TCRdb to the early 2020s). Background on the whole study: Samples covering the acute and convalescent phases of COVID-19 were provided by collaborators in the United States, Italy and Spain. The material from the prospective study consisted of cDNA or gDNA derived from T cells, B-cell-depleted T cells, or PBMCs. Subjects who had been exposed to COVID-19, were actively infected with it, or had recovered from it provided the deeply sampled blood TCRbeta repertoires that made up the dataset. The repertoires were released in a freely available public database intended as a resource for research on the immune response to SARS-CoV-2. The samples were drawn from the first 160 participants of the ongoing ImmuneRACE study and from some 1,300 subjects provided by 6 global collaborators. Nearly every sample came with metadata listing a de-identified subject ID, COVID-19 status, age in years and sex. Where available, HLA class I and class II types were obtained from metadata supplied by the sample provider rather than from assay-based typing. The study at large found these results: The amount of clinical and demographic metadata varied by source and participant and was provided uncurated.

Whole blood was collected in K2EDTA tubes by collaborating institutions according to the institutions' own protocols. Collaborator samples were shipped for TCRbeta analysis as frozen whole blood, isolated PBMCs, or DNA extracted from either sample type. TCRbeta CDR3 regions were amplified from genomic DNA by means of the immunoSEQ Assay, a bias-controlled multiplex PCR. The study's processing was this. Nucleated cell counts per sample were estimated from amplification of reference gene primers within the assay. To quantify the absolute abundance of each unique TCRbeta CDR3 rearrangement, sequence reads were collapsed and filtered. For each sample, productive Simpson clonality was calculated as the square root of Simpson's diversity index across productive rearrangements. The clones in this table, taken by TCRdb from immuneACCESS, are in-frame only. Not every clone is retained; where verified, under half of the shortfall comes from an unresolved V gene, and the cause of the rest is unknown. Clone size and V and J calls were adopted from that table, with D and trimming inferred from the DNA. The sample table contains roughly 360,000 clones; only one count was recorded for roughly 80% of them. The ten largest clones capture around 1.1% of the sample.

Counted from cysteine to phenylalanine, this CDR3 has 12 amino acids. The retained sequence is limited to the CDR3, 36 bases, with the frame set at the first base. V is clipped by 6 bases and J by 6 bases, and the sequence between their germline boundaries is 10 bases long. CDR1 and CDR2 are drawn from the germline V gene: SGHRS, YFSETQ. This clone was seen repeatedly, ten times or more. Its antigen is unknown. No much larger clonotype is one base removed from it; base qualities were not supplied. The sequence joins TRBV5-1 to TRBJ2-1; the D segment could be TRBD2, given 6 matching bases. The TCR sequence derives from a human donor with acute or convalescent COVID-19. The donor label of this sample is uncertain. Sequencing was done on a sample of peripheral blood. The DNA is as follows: TGCGCCAGCACCGGGACTCTCAATGAGCAGTTCTTC. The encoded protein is CASTGTLNEQFF.